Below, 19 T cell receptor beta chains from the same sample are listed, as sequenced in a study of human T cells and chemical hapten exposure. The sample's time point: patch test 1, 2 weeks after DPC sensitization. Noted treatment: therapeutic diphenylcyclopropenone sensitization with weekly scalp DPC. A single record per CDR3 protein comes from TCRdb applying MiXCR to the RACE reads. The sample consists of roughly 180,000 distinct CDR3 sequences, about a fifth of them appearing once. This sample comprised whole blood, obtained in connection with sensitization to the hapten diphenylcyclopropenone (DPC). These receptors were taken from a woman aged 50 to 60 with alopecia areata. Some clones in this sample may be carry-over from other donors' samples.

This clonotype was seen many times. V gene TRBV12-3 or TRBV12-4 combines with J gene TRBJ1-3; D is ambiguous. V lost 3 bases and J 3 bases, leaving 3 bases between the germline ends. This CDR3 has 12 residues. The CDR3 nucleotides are TGTGCCAGCAGTTTTCTTGGAAACACCATATATTTT. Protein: CASSFLGNTIYF.

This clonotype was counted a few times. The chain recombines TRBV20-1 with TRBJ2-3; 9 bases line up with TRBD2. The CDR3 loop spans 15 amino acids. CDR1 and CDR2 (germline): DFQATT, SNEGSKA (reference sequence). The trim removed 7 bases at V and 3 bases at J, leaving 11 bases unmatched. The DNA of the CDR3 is TGCAGTGTTGGGGCTAGCGGGACGACGACAGATACGCAGTATTTT. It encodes CSVGASGTTTDTQYF.

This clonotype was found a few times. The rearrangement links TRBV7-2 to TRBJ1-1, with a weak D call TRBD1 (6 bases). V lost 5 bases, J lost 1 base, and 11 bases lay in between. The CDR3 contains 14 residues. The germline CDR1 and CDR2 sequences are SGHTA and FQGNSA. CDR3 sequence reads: CASSRQAQNTEAFF. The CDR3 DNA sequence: TGTGCCAGCAGCCGACAGGCCCAGAACACTGAAGCTTTCTTT.

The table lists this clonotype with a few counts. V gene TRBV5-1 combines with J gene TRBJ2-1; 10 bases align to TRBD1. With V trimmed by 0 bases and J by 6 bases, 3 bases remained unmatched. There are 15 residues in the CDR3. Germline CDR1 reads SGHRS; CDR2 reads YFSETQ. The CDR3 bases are TGCGCCAGCAGCTTGGGACAGGGGGCCGCCAATGAGCAGTTCTTC. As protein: CASSLGQGAANEQFF.

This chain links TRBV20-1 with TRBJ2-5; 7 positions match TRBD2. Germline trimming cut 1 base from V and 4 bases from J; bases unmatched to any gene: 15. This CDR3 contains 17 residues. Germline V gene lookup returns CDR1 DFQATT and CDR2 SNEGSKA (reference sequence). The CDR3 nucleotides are TGCAGTGCTAGAGCCAGCGGGACGGCTAGCGGATTAGAGACCCAGTACTTC. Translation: CSARASGTASGLETQYF.

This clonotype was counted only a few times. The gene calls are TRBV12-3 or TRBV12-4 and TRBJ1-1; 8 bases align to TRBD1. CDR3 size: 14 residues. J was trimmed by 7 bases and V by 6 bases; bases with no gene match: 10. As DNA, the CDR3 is TGTGCCAGCAGCAATTCAGGGGGCTTGGGTGAAGCTTTCTTT. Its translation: CASSNSGGLGEAFF.

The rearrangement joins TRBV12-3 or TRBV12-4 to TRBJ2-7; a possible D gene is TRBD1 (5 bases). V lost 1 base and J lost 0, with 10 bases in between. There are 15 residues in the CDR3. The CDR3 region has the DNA TGTGCCAGCAGTTTAGTAGGGGCTCCCTCCTACGAGCAGTACTTC. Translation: CASSLVGAPSYEQYF.

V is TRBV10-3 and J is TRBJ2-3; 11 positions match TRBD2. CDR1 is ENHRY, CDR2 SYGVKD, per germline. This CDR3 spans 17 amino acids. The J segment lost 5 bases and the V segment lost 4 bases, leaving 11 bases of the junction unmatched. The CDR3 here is CAISVGALAGGIDTQYF. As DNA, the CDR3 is TGTGCCATCAGTGTAGGCGCGCTAGCGGGAGGAATAGATACGCAGTATTTT.

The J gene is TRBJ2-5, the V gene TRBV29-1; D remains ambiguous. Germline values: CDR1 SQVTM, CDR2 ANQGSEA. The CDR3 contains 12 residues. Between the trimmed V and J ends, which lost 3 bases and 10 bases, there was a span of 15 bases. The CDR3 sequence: CSVEGITLDQYF. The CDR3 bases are TGCAGCGTTGAGGGGATAACCTTGGACCAGTACTTC.

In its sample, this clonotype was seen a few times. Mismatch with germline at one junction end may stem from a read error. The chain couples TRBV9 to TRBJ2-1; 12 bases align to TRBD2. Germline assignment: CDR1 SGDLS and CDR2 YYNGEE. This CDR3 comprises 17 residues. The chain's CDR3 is CASSVLLTSGRFNEQFF. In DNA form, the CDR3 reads TGTGCCAGTAGCGTCTTATTGACTAGCGGGAGATTCAATGAGCAGTTCTTC.

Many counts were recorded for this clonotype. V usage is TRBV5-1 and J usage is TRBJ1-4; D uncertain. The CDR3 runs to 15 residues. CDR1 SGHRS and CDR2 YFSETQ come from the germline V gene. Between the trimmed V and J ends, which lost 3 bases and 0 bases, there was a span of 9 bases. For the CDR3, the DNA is TGCGCCAGCAGCTCTGACGGTACAACTAATGAAAAACTGTTTTTT. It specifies CASSSDGTTNEKLFF.

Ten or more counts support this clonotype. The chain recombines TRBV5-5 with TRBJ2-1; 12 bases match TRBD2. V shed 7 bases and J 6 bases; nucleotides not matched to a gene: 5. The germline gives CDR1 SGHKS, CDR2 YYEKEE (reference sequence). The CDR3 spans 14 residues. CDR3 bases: TGTGCCAGCCGTGGGACTAGCGGGCGCAATGAGCAGTTCTTC. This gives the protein CASRGTSGRNEQFF.

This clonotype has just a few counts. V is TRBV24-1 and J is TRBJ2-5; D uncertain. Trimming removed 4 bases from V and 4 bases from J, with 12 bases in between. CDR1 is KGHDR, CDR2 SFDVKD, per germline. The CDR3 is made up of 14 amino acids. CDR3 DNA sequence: TGTGCCACCAGTGAGGGGTCACCCCCAGAGACCCAGTACTTC. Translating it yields CATSEGSPPETQYF.

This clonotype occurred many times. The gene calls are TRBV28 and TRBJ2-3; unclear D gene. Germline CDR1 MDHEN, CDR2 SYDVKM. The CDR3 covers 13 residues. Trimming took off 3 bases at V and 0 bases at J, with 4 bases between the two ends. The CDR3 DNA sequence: TGTGCCAGCAGTTTCCCGAGCACAGATACGCAGTATTTT. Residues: CASSFPSTDTQYF.

In nucleotides, the CDR3 is TGTGCCTGGAGTGTTGTGGCGGAGAACACTGAAGCTTTCTTT. It codes for CAWSVVAENTEAFF. This sequence joins TRBV30 and TRBJ1-1; no clear D gene. The germline gives CDR1 GTSNPN, CDR2 SVGIG (reference sequence). Deletions cut 0 bases from V and 1 base from J, with 9 bases between. This CDR3 is 14 amino acids long.

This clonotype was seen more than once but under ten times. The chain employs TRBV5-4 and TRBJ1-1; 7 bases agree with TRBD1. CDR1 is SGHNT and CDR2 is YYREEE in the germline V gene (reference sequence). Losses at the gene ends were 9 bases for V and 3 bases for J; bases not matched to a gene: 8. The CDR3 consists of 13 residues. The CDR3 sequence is CATSGGLDTEAFF. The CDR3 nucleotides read TGTGCCACCTCAGGGGGTCTTGACACTGAAGCTTTCTTT.

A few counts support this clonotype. The CDR3 DNA follows: TGTGCCAGCAGCCTCGCTCGCTCCTACGAGCAGTACTTC. Encoded protein: CASSLARSYEQYF. This chain connects TRBV5-4 to TRBJ2-7, with D unresolved. With 4 bases removed from V and 0 bases from J, the gap between germline ends came to 8 bases. CDR1 is SGHNT, CDR2 YYREEE, per germline (reference sequence). The CDR3 extends over 13 amino acids.

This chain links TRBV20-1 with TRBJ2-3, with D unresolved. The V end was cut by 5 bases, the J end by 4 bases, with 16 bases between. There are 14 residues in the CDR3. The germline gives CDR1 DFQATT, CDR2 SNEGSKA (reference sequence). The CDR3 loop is CSASTDPFSDTQYF. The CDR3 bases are TGCAGTGCTTCGACTGACCCGTTTTCAGATACGCAGTATTTT.

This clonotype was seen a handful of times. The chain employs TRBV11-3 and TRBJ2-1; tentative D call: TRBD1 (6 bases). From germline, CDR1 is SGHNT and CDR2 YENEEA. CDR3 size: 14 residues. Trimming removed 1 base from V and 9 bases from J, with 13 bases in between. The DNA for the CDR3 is TGTGCCAGCAGCTTAGGCCCGACAGGTGGTGAGCAGTTCTTC. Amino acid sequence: CASSLGPTGGEQFF.